Listed below are T cell receptor beta chains from one sample, sequenced in a study of CD8+ T cells in alopecia areata. Here immunoSEQ multiplex PCR was the method, and the copy in TCRdb shows in-frame clones only, minus some. This table has 150,000 or so clones, around half appearing once. The source material was CD8+ T cells sorted from blood, sampled at week 0. The receptors here all came from a human donor with alopecia areata. Each CDR3 is given with its conserved first and last residue. D genes are given only for firm matches. Clone size is shown for a subset of rows, as once, few, many or a class of expanded clone.

j_call,v_call,clone_size,d_call,cdr3_aa,cdr3_nt
TRBJ2-7,TRBV4-2,-,-,CASSQDPGTVSYEQYF,TGTGCCAGCAGCCAAGATCCGGGAACAGTCTCCTACGAGCAGTACTTC
TRBJ1-1,TRBV7-6,-,-,CASSAKTDVNTEAFF,TGTGCCAGCAGCGCGAAAACTGACGTGAACACTGAAGCTTTCTTT
TRBJ2-7,TRBV9,-,-,CASSPEGGSEEQYF,TGTGCCAGCAGCCCCGAGGGGGGGAGTGAAGAGCAGTACTTC
TRBJ1-2,TRBV7-9,-,-,CASADGADGYTF,TGTGCCAGCGCGGACGGCGCCGATGGCTACACCTTC
TRBJ2-3,TRBV27,-,TRBD2,CASSLSWTSATDTQYF,TGTGCCAGCAGTTTATCGTGGACTAGCGCCACAGATACGCAGTATTTT
TRBJ2-7,TRBV30,-,-,CAWSVLEGSSSYEQYF,TGTGCCTGGAGCGTATTGGAAGGGTCTAGCTCCTACGAGCAGTACTTC
TRBJ1-4,TRBV4-3,once,-,CASSQGGGEKLFF,TGCGCCAGCAGCCAAGGGGGAGGGGAAAAACTGTTTTTT
TRBJ1-1,TRBV27,-,-,CASRTAQQGQTEAFF,TGTGCCAGCAGAACCGCCCAACAAGGACAAACTGAAGCTTTCTTT
TRBJ2-3,TRBV11-2,-,TRBD1,CASSIGRGQVDTQYF,TGTGCCAGCTCCATAGGCAGGGGGCAAGTAGATACGCAGTATTTT
TRBJ2-7,TRBV11-2,-,-,CASSLAFQGTYEQYF,TGTGCCAGCAGCTTAGCCTTCCAGGGGACCTACGAGCAGTACTTC
TRBJ1-5,TRBV6-5,once,-,CASSYSTAGNQPQHF,TGTGCCAGCAGTTACTCGACCGCGGGAAACCAGCCCCAGCATTTT
TRBJ1-2,TRBV13,-,-,CASSSSDGYTF,TGTGCCAGCAGCTCAAGTGATGGCTACACCTTC
TRBJ1-1,TRBV27,-,TRBD1,CASQHRGRFTEAFF,TGTGCCAGCCAACACAGGGGGCGTTTTACTGAAGCTTTCTTT
TRBJ2-3,TRBV30,-,-,CACQLGTDTQYF,TGTGCCTGTCAACTTGGCACAGATACGCAGTATTTT
TRBJ1-1,TRBV30,-,-,CAWGVEQGVNTEAFF,TGTGCCTGGGGAGTCGAGCAGGGTGTGAACACTGAAGCTTTCTTT
TRBJ2-7,TRBV15,once,-,CATSRDREGSYEQYF,TGTGCCACCAGCAGAGATCGGGAAGGCTCCTACGAGCAGTACTTC
TRBJ2-7,TRBV13,-,-,CASSLGQNEQYF,TGTGCCAGCAGCTTAGGACAGAACGAGCAGTACTTC
TRBJ2-7,TRBV15,-,TRBD1,CATAAGDRGSYEQYF,TGTGCCACAGCCGCGGGGGACAGGGGCTCCTACGAGCAGTACTTC
TRBJ2-3,TRBV9,few,-,CASSPDRPTDTQYF,TGTGCCAGCAGCCCCGACAGGCCCACAGATACGCAGTATTTT
TRBJ1-3,TRBV4-3,-,-,CASSHGDGFISGNTIYF,TGCGCCAGCAGCCACGGGGACGGATTTATTTCTGGAAACACCATATATTTT
TRBJ2-7,TRBV6-5,-,-,CASSYSRDSSEQYF,TGTGCCAGCAGTTACTCGAGGGATTCGTCCGAGCAGTACTTC
TRBJ2-7,TRBV2,-,TRBD2,CASSERPRLAESREQYF,TGTGCCAGCAGTGAACGGCCTCGGCTAGCGGAGTCCCGCGAGCAGTACTTC
TRBJ1-5,TRBV19,-,-,CASSPKTGLYQPQHF,TGTGCCAGTAGCCCGAAGACAGGCCTGTATCAGCCCCAGCATTTT
TRBJ2-5,TRBV19,-,-,CASRAGTGIETQYF,TGTGCCAGTAGGGCCGGGACCGGTATAGAGACCCAGTACTTC
TRBJ1-1,TRBV13,few,-,CASSLARGNTEAFF,TGTGCCAGCAGCTTAGCGCGGGGGAACACTGAAGCTTTCTTT
TRBJ2-1,TRBV11-1,-,TRBD2,CASRPGTSAEQFF,TGTGCCAGCAGGCCCGGCACTAGCGCTGAGCAGTTCTTC
TRBJ2-5,TRBV6-6,-,-,CASGRQLQETQYF,TGTGCCAGCGGCCGACAACTACAAGAGACCCAGTACTTC